The 4 T cell receptor beta chains listed next were all sequenced from one sample in a study of blood T cells in healthy people across ages. A sample-barcoded 5' primer and a J-beta primer mix were used in a second PCR of roughly 7 to 11 cycles. TCRdb redid the calling of the 5' RACE reads with MiXCR, one entry per CDR3 protein. This sample yields some 800,000 distinct CDR3 sequences, of which 20% to 25% are seen a single time; roughly 3.8% belongs to the top ten. Separately, the same data were catalogued under a study of T cells of mothers and their children.

The sequenced sample was blood. All receptors come from a boy younger than 18 in good health.

The chain carries TRBV2 and TRBJ2-1; a possible D gene is TRBD2 (6 bases). The DNA matches TRBJ2-5 better at its end, which makes the J call doubtful. The CDR3 runs 12 residues. Germline V CDR1 and CDR2: SNHLY, FYNNEI. CDR3 in amino acids: CASEGGQETQYF. The CDR3 DNA reads as TGTGCCAGCGAGGGAGGTCAAGAGACCCAGTACTTC.

The CDR3 DNA sequence: TGTGCCAGCAGTGAAAGCGGGAGCCCACAAGAGACCCAGTACTTC. It specifies CASSESGSPQETQYF. The chain recombines TRBV6-1 with TRBJ2-5; 8 bases fit TRBD2. CDR1 and CDR2 from the germline V gene are MNHNS and SASEGT. V dropped 2 bases and J dropped 2; count of bases not matched to a gene: 4. There are 15 residues in the CDR3.

A few counts support this clonotype. V usage is TRBV12-3 or TRBV12-4 and J usage is TRBJ2-2, with 7 bases fitting TRBD2. The CDR3 extends over 13 amino acids. Losses at the gene ends were 5 bases for V and 6 bases for J; bases not matched to a gene: 3. CDR3 protein: CASSDTSAGELFF. The CDR3 region has the DNA TGTGCCAGCAGTGATACTAGCGCCGGGGAGCTGTTTTTT.

J is TRBJ1-1 and V is TRBV28; 11 nucleotides agree with TRBD1. The trim removed 5 bases at V and 5 bases at J, leaving 7 bases unmatched. The length of the CDR3 is 15 residues. Germline CDR1 reads MDHEN; CDR2 reads SYDVKM. In DNA form, the CDR3 reads TGTGCCAGCAGTGGGGGGACAGGGGGAGGAACTGAAGCTTTCTTT. This codes for CASSGGTGGGTEAFF.